This T cell receptor (beta chain) was captured by sequencing in a study of T cells after yellow fever vaccination. Study results and caveats: Most clones from primary vaccination were detected again post-booster (just over 95% CD4, around 88% CD8).

This clonotype was seen a few times. Its antigen is as yet unknown. Germline-derived CDR1 and CDR2 are SGHNT and YYREEE (reference sequence). With 4 bases clipped from V and 3 bases from J, the junction kept 7 bases outside the gene matches. This CDR3 is 15 amino acids long. In making TCR cDNA, 5'RACE template switching added a universal primer site and UMIs to it. TCRdb re-called the 5' RACE reads through MiXCR, storing one row per CDR3 protein. The table includes roughly 500,000 distinct CDR3 sequences, about a fifth detected once. Here the sequenced sample was PBMCs, taken 15 days after the yellow fever booster vaccination. This TCR came from a man aged 30 to 45 who received the YFV17D yellow fever vaccine. This chain uses TRBV5-4 with TRBJ2-1, with 7 bases aligning to TRBD2. CDR3 coding DNA: TGTGCCAGCAGCCCAACTAGCGAATACTACAATGAGCAGTTCTTC. The encoded protein is CASSPTSEYYNEQFF.